This TCR beta chain was sequenced in a study of shared clonotypes between healthy human individuals. Trimming took 7 bases from V and 5 from J, leaving 9 bases between them. The CDR3 runs to 13 residues. Germline assignment: CDR1 ENHRY and CDR2 SYGVKD. It was CD45RO-negative cells, positively selected for CCR7, that made up naive CD8 cells, with terminally differentiated effector memory CD45RA+ cells excluded. Produced via immunoSEQ multiplex PCR; TCRdb's table is partial and in-frame only. This sample has roughly 2,000,000 clones, with approximately 95% found just once. This chain uses TRBV10-3 with TRBJ1-6; D remains ambiguous. The material sequenced was naive CD8+ T cells sorted from blood. This TCR was sampled from a man between 18 and 29 years old in good health. The CDR3 DNA reads TGTGCCATCAACGGGGAAAATAATTCACCCCTCCACTTT. It translates to CAINGENNSPLHF.